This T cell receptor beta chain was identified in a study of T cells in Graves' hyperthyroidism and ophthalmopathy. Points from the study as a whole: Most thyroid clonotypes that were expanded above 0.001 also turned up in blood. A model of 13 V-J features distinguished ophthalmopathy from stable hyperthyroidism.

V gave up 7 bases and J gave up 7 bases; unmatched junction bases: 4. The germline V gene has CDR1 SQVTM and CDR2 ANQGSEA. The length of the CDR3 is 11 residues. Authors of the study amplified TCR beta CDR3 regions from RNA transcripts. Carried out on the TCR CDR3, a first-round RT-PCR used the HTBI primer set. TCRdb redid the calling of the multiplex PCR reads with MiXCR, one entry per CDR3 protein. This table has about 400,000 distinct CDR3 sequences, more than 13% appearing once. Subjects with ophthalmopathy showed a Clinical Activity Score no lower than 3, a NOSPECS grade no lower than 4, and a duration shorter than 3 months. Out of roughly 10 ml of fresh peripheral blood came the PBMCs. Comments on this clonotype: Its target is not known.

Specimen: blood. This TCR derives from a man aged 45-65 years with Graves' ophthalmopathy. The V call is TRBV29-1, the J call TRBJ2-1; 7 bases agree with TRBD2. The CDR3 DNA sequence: TGCAGCGAGAGGACTAGGAATGAGCAGTTCTTC. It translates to CSERTRNEQFF.